The sequence of this T cell receptor beta chain was determined in a study of OX40 agonist ivuxolimab in advanced cancers. Systemic immunosuppression or a history of autoimmune disease excluded patients. Measured with immunoSEQ multiplex PCR; TCRdb has only the in-frame clones, and not every one. The data contain fewer than 120,000 clones, roughly nine tenths of them seen just once; the ten biggest clones take up about 0.3%. V was pared by 0 bases and J by 3 bases, with 9 bases between. Germline V gene data show CDR1 as MNHEY and CDR2 as SVGAGI. CDR3 length: 14 amino acids. The sequencing used CD4+ or CD8+ T cells sorted from blood, collected in a trial of the OX40 agonist ivuxolimab. The sequence derives from an adult with an advanced solid tumor such as melanoma, head and neck, liver or kidney cancer. The J gene is TRBJ2-7, the V gene TRBV6-5, with a weak D call TRBD1 (5 bases). The CDR3 nucleotides read TGTGCCAGCAGTTACTCGCCAGGGATCTACGAGCAGTACTTC. Translated, it gives CASSYSPGIYEQYF.